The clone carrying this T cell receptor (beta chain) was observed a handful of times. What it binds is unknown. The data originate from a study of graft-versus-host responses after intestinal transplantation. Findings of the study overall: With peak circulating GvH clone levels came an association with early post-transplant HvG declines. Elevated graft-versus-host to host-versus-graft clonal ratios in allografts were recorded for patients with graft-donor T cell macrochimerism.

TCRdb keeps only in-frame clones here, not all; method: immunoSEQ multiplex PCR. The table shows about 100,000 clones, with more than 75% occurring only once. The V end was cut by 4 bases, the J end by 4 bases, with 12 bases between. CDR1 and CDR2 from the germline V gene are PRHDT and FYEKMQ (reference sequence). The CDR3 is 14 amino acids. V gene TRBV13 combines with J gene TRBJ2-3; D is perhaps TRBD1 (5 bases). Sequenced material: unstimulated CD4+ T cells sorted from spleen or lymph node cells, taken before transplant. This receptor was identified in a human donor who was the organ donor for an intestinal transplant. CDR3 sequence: CASSSPTGADTQYF. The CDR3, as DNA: TGTGCCAGCAGCTCGCCTACAGGAGCAGATACGCAGTATTTT.